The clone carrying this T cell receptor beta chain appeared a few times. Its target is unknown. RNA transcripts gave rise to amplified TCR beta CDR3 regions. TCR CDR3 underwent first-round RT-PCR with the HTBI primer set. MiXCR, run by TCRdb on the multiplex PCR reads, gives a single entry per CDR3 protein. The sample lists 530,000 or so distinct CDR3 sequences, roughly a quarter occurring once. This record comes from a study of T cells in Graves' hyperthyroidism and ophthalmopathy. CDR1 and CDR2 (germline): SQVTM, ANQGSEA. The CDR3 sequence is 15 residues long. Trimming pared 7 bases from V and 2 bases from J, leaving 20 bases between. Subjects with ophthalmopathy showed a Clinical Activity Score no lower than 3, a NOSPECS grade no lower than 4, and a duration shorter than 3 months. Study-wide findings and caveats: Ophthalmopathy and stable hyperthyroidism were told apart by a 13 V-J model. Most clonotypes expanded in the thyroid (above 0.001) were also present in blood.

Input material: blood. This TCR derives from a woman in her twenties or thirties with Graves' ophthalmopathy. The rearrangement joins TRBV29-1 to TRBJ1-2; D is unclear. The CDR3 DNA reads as TGCAGCGCTACCCTTCAGGTATTTGGAAACTATGGCTACACCTTC. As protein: CSATLQVFGNYGYTF.